This TCR beta chain was profiled in a study of PD-1 blockade in mismatch repair-deficient tumors. As for the study in general: All were previously treated, progressing patients with about 11 mismatch repair-deficient cancer types.

Overall study results and limits: Rapid post-treatment expansion, then contraction, generally preceding radiologic response, marked tumor-resident clones.

Sequencing was performed with immunoSEQ multiplex PCR; in TCRdb, only in-frame clones are kept and a portion is missing. This table holds about 14,000 clones, 75% to 85% found once. Every patient had mismatch repair deficiency by PCR or immunohistochemistry. A few pembrolizumab responders had their TCRs sequenced. Trimming took 2 bases from V and 1 from J; bases not matched to a gene: 4. The CDR3 is 16 amino acids. CDR1 and CDR2 from the germline V gene are MGHRA and YSYEKL. As to this clone: Its specificity is unknown.

This chain joins TRBV4-1 and TRBJ2-5; 10 bases align to TRBD2. The receptor was isolated from an adult with mismatch repair-deficient cancer. The sequenced sample was PBMCs, obtained less than 15 weeks after starting pembrolizumab. Here the CDR3 DNA reads TGCGCCAGCAGCCAACCGGGACTAGCGCCCCAAGAGACCCAGTACTTC. Translation: CASSQPGLAPQETQYF.